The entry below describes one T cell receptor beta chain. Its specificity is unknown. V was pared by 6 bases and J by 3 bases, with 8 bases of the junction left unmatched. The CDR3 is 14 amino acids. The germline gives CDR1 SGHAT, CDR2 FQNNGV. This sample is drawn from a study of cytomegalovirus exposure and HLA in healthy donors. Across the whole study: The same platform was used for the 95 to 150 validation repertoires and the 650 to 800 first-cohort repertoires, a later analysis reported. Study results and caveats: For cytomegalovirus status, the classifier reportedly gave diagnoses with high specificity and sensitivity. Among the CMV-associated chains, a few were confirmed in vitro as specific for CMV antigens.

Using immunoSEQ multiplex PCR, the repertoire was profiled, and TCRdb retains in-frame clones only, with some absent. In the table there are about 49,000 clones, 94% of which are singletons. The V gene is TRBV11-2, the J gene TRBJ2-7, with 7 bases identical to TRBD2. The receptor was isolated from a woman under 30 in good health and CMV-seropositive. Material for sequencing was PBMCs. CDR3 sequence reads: CASSSSGSLYEQYF. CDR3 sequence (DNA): TGTGCCAGCAGTTCTAGCGGCTCGCTCTACGAGCAGTACTTC.